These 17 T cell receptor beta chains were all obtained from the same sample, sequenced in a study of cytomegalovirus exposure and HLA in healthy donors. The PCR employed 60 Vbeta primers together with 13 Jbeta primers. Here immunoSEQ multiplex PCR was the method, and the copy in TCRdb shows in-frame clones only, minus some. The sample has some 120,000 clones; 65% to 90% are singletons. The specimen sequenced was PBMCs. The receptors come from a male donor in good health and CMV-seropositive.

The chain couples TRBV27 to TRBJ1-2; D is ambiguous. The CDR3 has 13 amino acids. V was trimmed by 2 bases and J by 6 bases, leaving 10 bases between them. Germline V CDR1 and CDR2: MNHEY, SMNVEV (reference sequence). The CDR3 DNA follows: TGTGCCAGCAGTTTACGCGGAATCAATGGCTACACCTTC. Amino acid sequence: CASSLRGINGYTF.

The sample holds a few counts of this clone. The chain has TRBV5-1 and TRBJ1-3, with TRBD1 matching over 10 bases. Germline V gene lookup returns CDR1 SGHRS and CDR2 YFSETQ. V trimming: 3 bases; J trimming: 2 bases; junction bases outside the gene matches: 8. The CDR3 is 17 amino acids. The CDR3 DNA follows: TGCGCCAGCAGCTACGACACCGGGACAGGGGCTGGAAACACCATATATTTT. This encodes CASSYDTGTGAGNTIYF.

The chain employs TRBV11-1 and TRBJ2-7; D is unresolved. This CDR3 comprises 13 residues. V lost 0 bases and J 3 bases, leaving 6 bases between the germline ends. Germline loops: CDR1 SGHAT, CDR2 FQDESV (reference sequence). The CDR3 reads CASSLAGSYEQYF. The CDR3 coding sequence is TGTGCCAGCAGCTTAGCGGGCAGCTACGAGCAGTACTTC.

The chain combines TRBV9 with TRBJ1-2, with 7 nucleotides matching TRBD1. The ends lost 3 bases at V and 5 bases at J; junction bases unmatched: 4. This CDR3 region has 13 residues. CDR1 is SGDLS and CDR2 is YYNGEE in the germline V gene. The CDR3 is CASSAGQEYGYTF. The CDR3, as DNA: TGTGCCAGCAGCGCTGGACAGGAGTATGGCTACACCTTC.

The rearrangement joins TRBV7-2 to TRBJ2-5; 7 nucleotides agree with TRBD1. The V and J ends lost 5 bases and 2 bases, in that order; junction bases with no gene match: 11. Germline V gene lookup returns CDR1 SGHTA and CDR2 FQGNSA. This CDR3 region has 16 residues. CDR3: CASSLRQGGWQETQYF. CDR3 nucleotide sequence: TGTGCCAGCAGCCTGCGACAGGGCGGTTGGCAAGAGACCCAGTACTTC.

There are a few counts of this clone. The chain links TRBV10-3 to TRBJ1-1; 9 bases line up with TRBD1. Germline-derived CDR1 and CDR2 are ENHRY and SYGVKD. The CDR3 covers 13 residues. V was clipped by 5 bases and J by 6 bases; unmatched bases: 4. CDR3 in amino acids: CAISRDRDAEAFF. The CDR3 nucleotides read TGTGCCATCAGTCGGGACAGGGACGCTGAAGCTTTCTTT.

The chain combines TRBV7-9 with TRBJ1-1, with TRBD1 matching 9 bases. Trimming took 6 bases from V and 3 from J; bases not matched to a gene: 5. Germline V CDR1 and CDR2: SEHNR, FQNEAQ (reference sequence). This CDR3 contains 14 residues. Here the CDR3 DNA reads TGTGCCAGCAGATTAACAGGGGGCCACACTGAAGCTTTCTTT. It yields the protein CASRLTGGHTEAFF.

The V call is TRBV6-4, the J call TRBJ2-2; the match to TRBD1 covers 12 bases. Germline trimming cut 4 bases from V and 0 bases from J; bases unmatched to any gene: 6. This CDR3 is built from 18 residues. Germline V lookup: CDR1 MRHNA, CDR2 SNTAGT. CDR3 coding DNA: TGTGCCAGCAGTGGTTACGGGACAGGGGGCACGAACACCGGGGAGCTGTTTTTT. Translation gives CASSGYGTGGTNTGELFF.

The CDR3 reads CASTGGASGNTIYF. The CDR3 DNA follows: TGTGCCTCCACCGGCGGAGCCTCTGGAAACACCATATATTTT. The chain carries TRBV30 and TRBJ1-3; no firm D call. The length of the CDR3 is 14 residues. Germline V gives CDR1 GTSNPN, CDR2 SVGIG (reference sequence). Trimming shortened V by 7 bases and J by 0 bases, and 13 bases separated the two germline ends.

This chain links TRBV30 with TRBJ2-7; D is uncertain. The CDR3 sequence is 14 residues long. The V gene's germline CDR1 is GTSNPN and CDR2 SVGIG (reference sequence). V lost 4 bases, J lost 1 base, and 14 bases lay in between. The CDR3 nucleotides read TGTGCCTGGACTCCTCTCAGCGCGTCCTACGAGCAGTACTTC. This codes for CAWTPLSASYEQYF.

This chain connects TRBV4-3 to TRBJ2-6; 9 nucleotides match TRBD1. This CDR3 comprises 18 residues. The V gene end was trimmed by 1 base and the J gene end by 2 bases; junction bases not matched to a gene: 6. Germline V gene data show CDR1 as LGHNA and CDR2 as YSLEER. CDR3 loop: CASSQAGTGPAGANVLTF. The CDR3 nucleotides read TGCGCCAGCAGCCAAGCCGGGACAGGGCCTGCTGGGGCCAACGTCCTGACTTTC.

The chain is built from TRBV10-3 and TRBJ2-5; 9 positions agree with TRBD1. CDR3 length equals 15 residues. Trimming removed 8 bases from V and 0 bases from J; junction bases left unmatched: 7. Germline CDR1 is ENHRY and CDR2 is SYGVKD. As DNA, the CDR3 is TGTGCCATCCAAGGGGGACAGGGAAACCAAGAGACCCAGTACTTC. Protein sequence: CAIQGGQGNQETQYF.

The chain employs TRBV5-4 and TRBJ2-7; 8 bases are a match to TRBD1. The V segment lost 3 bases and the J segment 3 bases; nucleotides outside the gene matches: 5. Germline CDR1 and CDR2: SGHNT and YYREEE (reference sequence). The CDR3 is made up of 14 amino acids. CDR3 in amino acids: CASSSGQENYEQYF. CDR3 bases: TGTGCCAGCAGCTCGGGACAGGAAAACTACGAGCAGTACTTC. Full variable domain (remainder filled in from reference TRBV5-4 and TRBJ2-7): ETGVTQSPTHLIKTRGQQVTLRCSSQSGHNTVSWYQQALGQGPQFIFQYYREEENGRGNFPPRFSGLQFPNYSSELNVNALELDDSALYLCASSSGQENYEQYFGPGTRLTVT.

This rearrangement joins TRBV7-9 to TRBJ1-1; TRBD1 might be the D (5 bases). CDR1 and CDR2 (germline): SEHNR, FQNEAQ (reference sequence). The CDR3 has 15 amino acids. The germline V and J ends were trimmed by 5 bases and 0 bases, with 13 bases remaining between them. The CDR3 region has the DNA TGTGCCAGCAGCCACAGGACGGGCGTGAACACTGAAGCTTTCTTT. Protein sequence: CASSHRTGVNTEAFF.

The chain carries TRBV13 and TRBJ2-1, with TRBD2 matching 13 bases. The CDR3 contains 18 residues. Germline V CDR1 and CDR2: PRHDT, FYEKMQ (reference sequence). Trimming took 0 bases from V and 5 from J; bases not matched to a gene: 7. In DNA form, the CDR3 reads TGTGCCAGCAGCTTAGGGGGCAGACTAGCGGGAGGCGACAATGAGCAGTTCTTC. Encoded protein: CASSLGGRLAGGDNEQFF.

The CDR3 DNA reads TGTGCCAGCAGCGTATCGACAGGGCGGGAAAAACTGTTTTTT. Amino acid sequence: CASSVSTGREKLFF. V usage is TRBV9 and J usage is TRBJ1-4, with TRBD1 identical over 7 bases. V lost 1 base and J lost 8; bases outside the gene matches: 5. CDR3 size: 14 residues. Looked up from germline, CDR1 is SGDLS and CDR2 is YYNGEE.

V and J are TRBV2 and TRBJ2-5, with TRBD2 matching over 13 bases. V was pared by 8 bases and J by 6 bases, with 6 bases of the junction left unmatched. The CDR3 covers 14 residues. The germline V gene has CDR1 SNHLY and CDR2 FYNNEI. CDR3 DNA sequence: TGTGCCAGCTCACTAGCGGGAGGGCCGAAGACCCAGTACTTC. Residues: CASSLAGGPKTQYF.